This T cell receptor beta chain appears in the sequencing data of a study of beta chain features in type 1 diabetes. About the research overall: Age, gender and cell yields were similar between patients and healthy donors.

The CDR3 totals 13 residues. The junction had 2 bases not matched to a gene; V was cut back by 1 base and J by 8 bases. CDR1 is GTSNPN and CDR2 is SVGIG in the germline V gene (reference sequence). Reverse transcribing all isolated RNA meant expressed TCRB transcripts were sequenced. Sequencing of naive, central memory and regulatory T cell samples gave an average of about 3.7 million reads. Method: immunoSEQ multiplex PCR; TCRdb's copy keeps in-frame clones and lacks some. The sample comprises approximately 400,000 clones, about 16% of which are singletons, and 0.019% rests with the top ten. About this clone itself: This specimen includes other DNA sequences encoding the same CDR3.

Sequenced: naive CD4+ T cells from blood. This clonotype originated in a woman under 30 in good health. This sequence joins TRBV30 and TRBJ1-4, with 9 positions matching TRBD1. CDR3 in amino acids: CAWSGQGGEKLFF. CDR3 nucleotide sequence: TGTGCCTGGAGTGGACAGGGGGGGGAAAAACTGTTTTTT.